These 20 T cell receptor beta chains came from one sample sequenced in a study of blood T cell repertoires in COVID-19. The protocol was immunoSEQ multiplex PCR, while the TCRdb copy is restricted to in-frame clones and leaves out a portion. There are under 300,000 clones in the sample; over 75% occur only once, and around 2.2% lies in the top ten. Sequencing input: peripheral blood. These receptors all come from a woman aged 40 to 50 who had recovered from COVID-19.

As for this clone: In the same sample, other DNA sequences code for this CDR3. The chain joins TRBV18 to TRBJ1-6; 7 nucleotides match TRBD1. J lost 4 bases, V lost 0 bases, and 0 bases had no gene match. The CDR3 is 15 amino acids. CDR1 is KGHSH, CDR2 LQKENI, per germline. This CDR3 is CASSPPGQYNSPLHF. CDR3 nucleotide sequence: TGTGCCAGCTCACCACCGGGACAGTATAATTCACCCCTCCACTTT. Variable domain in full (rest from reference TRBV18 and TRBJ1-6): NAGVMQNPRHLVRRRGQEARLRCSPMKGHSHVYWYRQLPEEGLKFMVYLQKENIIDESGMPKERFSAEFPKEGPSILRIQQVVRGDSAAYFCASSPPGQYNSPLHFGNGTRLTVT.

In DNA form, the CDR3 reads TGTGCCACGTCTGGCGGGGACAGGGGGCCGGACACCATATATTTT. It specifies CATSGGDRGPDTIYF. The chain couples TRBV7-9 to TRBJ1-3; 12 bases align to TRBD1. This CDR3 is built from 15 residues. The germline gives CDR1 SEHNR, CDR2 FQNEAQ (reference sequence). Trimming at V came to 10 bases and at J to 8 bases, leaving 12 bases not matched to a gene.

This clone appeared a few times. This sequence joins TRBV28 and TRBJ1-5; weak D call: TRBD1 (5 bases). CDR1 MDHEN and CDR2 SYDVKM come from the germline V gene. Trimming stripped 5 bases from V and 6 bases from J, with 20 bases between. The CDR3 extends over 16 amino acids. DNA of the CDR3: TGTGCCAGCAGTCCCTTCTTTCTGTCCAGGGCTCAGCCCCAGCATTTT. Translation: CASSPFFLSRAQPQHF.

V is TRBV20-1 and J is TRBJ1-5; D uncertain. The CDR3 is 13 amino acids. The V gene's germline CDR1 is DFQATT and CDR2 SNEGSKA (reference sequence). V was cut by 3 bases and J by 6 bases, with 12 bases left in between. CDR3 DNA: TGCAGTGCTAGTAAGGCGGGAAGTCAGCCCCAGCATTTT. Translating it yields CSASKAGSQPQHF.

The rearrangement links TRBV19 to TRBJ1-6; 8 bases align to TRBD1. With V trimmed by 4 bases and J by 11 bases, 13 bases remained unmatched. CDR1 LNHDA and CDR2 SQIVND come from the germline V gene (reference sequence). The length of the CDR3 is 16 residues. CDR3 sequence (DNA): TGTGCCAGTAGTAATCACCTGGCAGGGGGCCGGCCACCCCTCCACTTT. Its protein product is CASSNHLAGGRPPLHF.

J is TRBJ1-6 and V is TRBV5-4; a weak D match, TRBD1 (6 bases). V was shortened by 1 base and J by 6 bases, with 14 bases between the two germline ends. This CDR3 is 16 amino acids long. Germline V gives CDR1 SGHNT, CDR2 YYREEE (reference sequence). The CDR3 sequence: CASSLLVQGSNSPLHF. The CDR3 nucleotides are TGTGCCAGCAGCTTGTTAGTACAGGGTTCTAATTCACCCCTCCACTTT. Combining the CDR3 with reference TRBV5-4 and TRBJ1-6 gives the whole variable domain ETGVTQSPTHLIKTRGQQVTLRCSSQSGHNTVSWYQQALGQGPQFIFQYYREEENGRGNFPPRFSGLQFPNYSSELNVNALELDDSALYLCASSLLVQGSNSPLHFGNGTRLTVT.

In this sample, this clone turned up once. The rearrangement joins TRBV9 to TRBJ2-2; TRBD2 is a possible D gene (5 bases). The CDR3 has 13 amino acids. Trimming removed 3 bases at V and 5 bases at J, with 8 bases between. Germline lookup yields CDR1 SGDLS and CDR2 YYNGEE. The CDR3 is CASSERDTGELFF. CDR3 nucleotide sequence: TGTGCCAGCAGCGAGAGGGATACCGGGGAGCTGTTTTTT.

CDR3 DNA: TGTGCCAGCAGCTCGGGACTAGCCAATGAGCAGTTCTTC. Translated, it gives CASSSGLANEQFF. V usage is TRBV7-2 and J usage is TRBJ2-1; 9 bases match TRBD2. Per germline, CDR1 SGHTA and CDR2 FQGNSA. V was clipped by 4 bases and J by 6 bases; unmatched bases: 1. CDR3 size: 13 residues.

The genes are TRBV6-1 and TRBJ1-5; a weak D match, TRBD1 (6 bases). The V gene lost 0 bases and the J gene lost 2 bases, with 14 bases spanning the gap. Germline-derived CDR1 and CDR2 are MNHNS and SASEGT. The CDR3 spans 17 residues. This CDR3 is CASSEARGGGGNQPQHF. DNA of the CDR3: TGTGCCAGCAGTGAAGCGCGAGGAGGGGGGGGCAATCAGCCCCAGCATTTT.

The V and J genes are TRBV24-1 and TRBJ2-1; D possibly corresponds to TRBD1 (5 bases). Germline V gene lookup returns CDR1 KGHDR and CDR2 SFDVKD. CDR3 length: 15 residues. The V gene lost 1 base and the J gene lost 6 bases, with 12 bases spanning the gap. The CDR3 DNA reads as TGTGCCACCAGTGATTTCGGTCGACAGCTCAATGAGCAGTTCTTC. This translates into CATSDFGRQLNEQFF.

The sample holds one count of this clone. The chain has TRBV13 and TRBJ2-7, with TRBD1 matching 7 bases. Looked up from germline, CDR1 is PRHDT and CDR2 is FYEKMQ (reference sequence). Trimming cost V 0 bases and J 7 bases; bases outside gene matches: 9. The CDR3 runs 15 residues. CDR3: CASSLGGQRSREQYF. The CDR3 nucleotides are TGTGCCAGCAGCTTAGGGGGACAGCGGAGTAGGGAGCAGTACTTC.

This clone was recorded once. The chain carries TRBV5-1 and TRBJ2-5, with D possibly matching TRBD2 (6 bases). CDR1 and CDR2 from the germline V gene are SGHRS and YFSETQ. The CDR3 spans 16 residues. V lost 0 bases to trimming and J lost 1 base, with 13 bases between them. The CDR3 is CASSLDPAGSQETQYF. In DNA, the CDR3 is TGCGCCAGCAGCTTGGACCCAGCGGGCTCCCAAGAGACCCAGTACTTC.

The chain has TRBV27 and TRBJ1-2, with 7 bases fitting TRBD1. V dropped 5 bases and J dropped 6; count of bases not matched to a gene: 3. This CDR3 spans 12 amino acids. Germline CDR1 reads MNHEY; CDR2 reads SMNVEV (reference sequence). CDR3 sequence reads: CASSTQGHGYTF. CDR3 coding DNA: TGTGCCAGCAGTACACAGGGGCATGGCTACACCTTC.

The chain is built from TRBV18 and TRBJ2-6; D gene ambiguous. V shed 2 bases and J shed 0 bases, with 8 bases lying between them. This CDR3 is 16 amino acids long. Germline V gene lookup returns CDR1 KGHSH and CDR2 LQKENI. CDR3 in amino acids: CASSPITASGANVLTF. In nucleotides, the CDR3 is TGTGCCAGCTCACCAATCACAGCCTCTGGGGCCAACGTCCTGACTTTC.

The gene calls are TRBV11-2 and TRBJ2-5, with TRBD1 matching over 7 bases. This CDR3 region has 16 residues. CDR1 is SGHAT, CDR2 FQNNGV, per germline. J lost 1 base, V lost 5 bases, and 10 bases had no gene match. CDR3 protein: CASSLQRTGAQETQYF. The DNA for the CDR3 is TGTGCCAGCAGCCTCCAAAGAACAGGGGCCCAAGAGACCCAGTACTTC. Looking up the rest from reference TRBV11-2 and TRBJ2-5 gives the full variable domain: EAGVAQSPRYKIIEKRQSVAFWCNPISGHATLYWYQQILGQGPKLLIQFQNNGVVDDSQLPKDRFSAERLKGVDSTLKIQPAKLEDSAVYLCASSLQRTGAQETQYFGPGTRLLVL.

CDR3 amino acids: CAWRSGVGYEQYF. The CDR3 DNA follows: TGTGCCTGGAGGTCAGGGGTGGGCTACGAGCAGTACTTC. J is TRBJ2-7 and V is TRBV30; a possible D gene is TRBD1 (6 bases). Per the germline V gene, CDR1 is GTSNPN and CDR2 is SVGIG (reference sequence). The length of the CDR3 is 13 residues. V gave up 3 bases and J gave up 3 bases, with 12 bases separating them.

The CDR3 sequence: CASSPQVDYGYTF. DNA of the CDR3: TGTGCCAGCAGTCCACAGGTAGACTATGGCTACACCTTC. The chain is built from TRBV12-3 or TRBV12-4 and TRBJ1-2, with TRBD1 as a possible D gene (5 bases). V lost 5 bases to trimming and J lost 3 bases, with 10 bases between them. The CDR3 length is 13 residues.

V usage is TRBV5-5 and J usage is TRBJ2-7; D is possibly TRBD1 (6 bases). The CDR3 consists of 14 residues. CDR1 and CDR2 from the germline V gene are SGHKS and YYEKEE (reference sequence). V lost 4 bases and J lost 3, with 14 bases in between. The CDR3 protein is CASSPGQSYYEQYF. DNA for the CDR3: TGTGCCAGCAGCCCCGGACAGTCCTACTACGAGCAGTACTTC.

Details on this clone: The same CDR3 is also encoded by other DNA sequences in this sample. The chain links TRBV6-5 to TRBJ2-2, with 8 bases lining up with TRBD1. The CDR3 has 13 residues. CDR1 is MNHEY, CDR2 SVGAGI, per germline. The V gene end was trimmed by 5 bases and the J gene end by 6 bases; junction bases not matched to a gene: 2. The CDR3 spells CASSLRGPGELFF. CDR3 DNA: TGTGCCAGCAGTCTCAGGGGGCCCGGGGAGCTGTTTTTT.

The genes are TRBV5-1 and TRBJ1-6, with D uncertain. The V end lost 1 base, the J end lost 0 bases, and 5 bases lay between the germline ends. There are 15 residues in the CDR3. Germline V lookup: CDR1 SGHRS, CDR2 YFSETQ. In DNA form, the CDR3 reads TGCGCCAGCAGCTTGACGAGCTCCTATAATTCACCCCTCCACTTT. Its translation is CASSLTSSYNSPLHF.